The subject of this entry is one T cell receptor (beta chain). Its specificity is unknown. The source of the sample is a study of T cell repertoires in cytomegalovirus infection. At the level of the study: Signatures in public TCR beta sequences pointed to both CMV infection and matching HLA type.

Study observations and caveats: Carriers of CMV plus the relevant HLA were identified by cumulative public TCR beta family frequency. Clonotypes of TCR beta that were HLA-C-restricted and CMV-specific dominated the ex vivo response.

Trimming shortened V by 10 bases and J by 4 bases, and 19 bases separated the two germline ends. The CDR3 totals 14 residues. CDR1 and CDR2 from the germline V gene are MDHEN and SYDVKM. One entry per CDR3 protein results from TCRdb running MiXCR on the reads. The data hold hundreds of thousands of distinct CDR3 sequences, with 24% observed a single time. The TCR was taken from a human donor in good health (CMV status not recorded). Some clones in this sample may be carry-over from other donors' samples. This chain joins TRBV28 and TRBJ1-2, with D uncertain. Sequenced input: CD8+ T cells from PBMCs. The CDR3 is CATRQGRRGYGYTF. CDR3 nucleotide sequence: TGTGCCACCCGACAAGGACGCAGAGGCTATGGCTACACCTTC.